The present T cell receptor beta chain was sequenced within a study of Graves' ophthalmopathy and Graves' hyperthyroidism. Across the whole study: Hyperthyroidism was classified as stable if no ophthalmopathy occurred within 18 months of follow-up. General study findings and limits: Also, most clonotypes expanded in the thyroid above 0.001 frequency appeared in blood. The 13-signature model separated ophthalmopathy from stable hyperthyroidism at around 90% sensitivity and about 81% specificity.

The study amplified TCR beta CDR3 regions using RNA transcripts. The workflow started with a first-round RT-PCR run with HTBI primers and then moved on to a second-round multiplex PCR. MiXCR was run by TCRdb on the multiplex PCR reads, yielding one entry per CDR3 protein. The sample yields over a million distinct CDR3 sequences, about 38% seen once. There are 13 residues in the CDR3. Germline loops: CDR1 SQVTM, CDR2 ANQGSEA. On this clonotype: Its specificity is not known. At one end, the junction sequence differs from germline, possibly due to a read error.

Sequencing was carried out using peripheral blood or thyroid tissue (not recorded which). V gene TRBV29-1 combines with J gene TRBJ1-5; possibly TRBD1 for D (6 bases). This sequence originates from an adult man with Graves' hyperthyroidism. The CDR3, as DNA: TGCAGCCAAGATGGGGCAGGGGATCAGCCCCGGCATTTT. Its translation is CSQDGAGDQPRHF.